This entry concerns a single T cell receptor beta chain. Its antigen is not known. Donors were ostensibly healthy at sampling, although undocumented immune exposures were probable. The germline CDR1 and CDR2 sequences are LNHDA and SQIVND (reference sequence). The V end was cut by 3 bases, the J end by 4 bases, with 15 bases between. The CDR3 is 15 residues long. A multiplex PCR was run with 60 Vbeta primers and 13 Jbeta primers. Clones were sequenced by immunoSEQ multiplex PCR, and TCRdb holds only the in-frame ones, with some missing. Of 90,000 to 140,000 clones listed, 70% to 75% are singletons. This sample stems from a study of cytomegalovirus exposure and HLA in healthy donors. General study findings and limits: A later analysis revealed that TCR association rates differed between HLA loci, peaking at DRB1 and bottoming out at HLA-C. Most CMV-associated TCR beta chains were later found to appear HLA-restricted.

V is TRBV19 and J is TRBJ1-1, with D unresolved. The material sequenced was PBMCs. This TCR was sampled from a man aged 40-50 years in good health and CMV-seronegative. CDR3 coding DNA: TGTGCCAGTAGTATCGGGGTTGGGGTCGGCACTGAAGCTTTCTTT. Its translation is CASSIGVGVGTEAFF.